These T cell receptor beta chains were read from a single sample in a study of cytotoxic CD8 clonotypes in ibrutinib-treated CLL. The table came from immunoSEQ multiplex PCR; TCRdb's copy has only in-frame clones and leaves some out. This sample yields 160,000 or so clones, of which 84% are seen a single time; under 5.5% belongs to the top ten. This sample comprised PBMCs, obtained after 24 months of ibrutinib treatment. Receptor source: a human donor with chronic lymphocytic leukemia. Each CDR3 is given with its conserved first and last residue. D genes are given only for firm matches. The size field is filled for only some rows; it gives once, few, many or a size class.

cdr3_nt	cdr3_aa	v_call	clone_size	d_call	j_call
TGTGCCAGTAGCCCCACGGGCTCTGGGGCCAACGTCCTGACTTTC	CASSPTGSGANVLTF	TRBV19	-	-	TRBJ2-6
TGTGCCAGCAGCTTTCAGGGTGACACTGAAGCTTTCTTT	CASSFQGDTEAFF	TRBV7-2	once	-	TRBJ1-1
TGTGCCTGGAGTTCCGCCCGGGACACAGGGCTCAACTATGGCTACACCTTC	CAWSSARDTGLNYGYTF	TRBV30	-	-	TRBJ1-2
TGTGCCATCAGTGAGGACAGCTCCTACGAGCAGTACTTC	CAISEDSSYEQYF	TRBV10-3	-	-	TRBJ2-7
TGTGCCAGCAGCTTAGCGGGGTGGGGGGAGACCCAGTACTTC	CASSLAGWGETQYF	TRBV7-2	-	-	TRBJ2-5
TGTGCCAGCAGACAGACAGATTATAGCAATCAGCCCCAGCATTTT	CASRQTDYSNQPQHF	TRBV6-1	few	-	TRBJ1-5
TGTGCCAGTAGTCGACAGCAAGGAAACTATGGCTACACCTTC	CASSRQQGNYGYTF	TRBV19	-	-	TRBJ1-2
TGTGCCAGCGGGAGAGCGGGAGGGCCCTACGAGCAGTACTTC	CASGRAGGPYEQYF	TRBV28	-	TRBD2	TRBJ2-7
TGTGCCAGCAGTATGGACAGCGCAGGGTCGCAGTATTTT	CASSMDSAGSQYF	TRBV28	once	-	TRBJ2-3
TGTGCCAGCAGCCCGACATCGAAGGCGGGCCCTTACAATGAGCAGTTCTTC	CASSPTSKAGPYNEQFF	TRBV11-3	-	-	TRBJ2-1
TGCGCCAGCAGCCAAGAGGGAGGGATCACTGAAGCTTTCTTT	CASSQEGGITEAFF	TRBV4-1	few	-	TRBJ1-1
TGTGCCATCAGTGCATCCACAGGGTTTAATTCACCCCTCCACTTT	CAISASTGFNSPLHF	TRBV10-3	-	-	TRBJ1-6
TGTGCCTCGGAAGGCTATGGCTACACCTTC	CASEGYGYTF	TRBV9	-	-	TRBJ1-2
TGTGCCAGCAGCTTAGGGGGGTATACGCAGTATTTT	CASSLGGYTQYF	TRBV11-2	-	-	TRBJ2-3
TGTGCCAGCAGCTTTGGTGCAACTAGCGGACAAGAGACCCAGTACTTC	CASSFGATSGQETQYF	TRBV7-9	-	TRBD2	TRBJ2-5
TGTGCCAGCAGCTTCGCAGCCTCTGGAAACACCATATATTTT	CASSFAASGNTIYF	TRBV7-9	once	-	TRBJ1-3
TGCAGCTTTCGTGCGGCTAGCGGGAGAGGTAATGAGCAGTTCTTC	CSFRAASGRGNEQFF	TRBV29-1	-	TRBD2	TRBJ2-1
TGTGCCAGCAGCTCGGAGCGGGATACGCAGTATTTT	CASSSERDTQYF	TRBV11-2	few	-	TRBJ2-3
TGCAGCGGGGCGGGCCACCTGAACACTGAAGCTTTCTTT	CSGAGHLNTEAFF	TRBV29-1	-	-	TRBJ1-1
TGTGCCAGCAGCCGCGGGACAGCTGATGAAAAACTGTTTTTT	CASSRGTADEKLFF	TRBV7-9	-	TRBD1	TRBJ1-4
TGTGCCAGCAGCCCGCAGGGTAACTATGGCTACACCTTC	CASSPQGNYGYTF	TRBV7-3	-	-	TRBJ1-2
TGTGCCAGCAGAACACCGGGACAGGGGGGCTACGAGCAGTACTTC	CASRTPGQGGYEQYF	TRBV28	-	TRBD1	TRBJ2-7
TGTGCCAGTACCACCGAGGTGGGCCCTAATGAAAAACTGTTTTTT	CASTTEVGPNEKLFF	TRBV19	-	-	TRBJ1-4
TGTGCCAGCAGCCCTACAGGGGCGGGTTCACCCCTCCACTTT	CASSPTGAGSPLHF	TRBV5-6	-	TRBD1	TRBJ1-6
TGCAGCGGGGGACAGGGGAACACCGGGGAGCTGTTTTTT	CSGGQGNTGELFF	TRBV29-1	few	TRBD1	TRBJ2-2
TGTGCCAGCAGCTTGACAGGGCATACTGAAGCTTTCTTT	CASSLTGHTEAFF	TRBV5-4	-	-	TRBJ1-1
TGTGCCAGCAGTTACTCGTACAGGGCAAGTGGCTACACCTTC	CASSYSYRASGYTF	TRBV6-5	-	-	TRBJ1-2
TGTGCCAGCAGTTATTGGGACAGGGGTAACGAGCAGTACTTC	CASSYWDRGNEQYF	TRBV6-6	-	TRBD1	TRBJ2-7
TGTGCCAGCAGCGTAGTCGGCGGCTTTAGCACAGATACGCAGTATTTT	CASSVVGGFSTDTQYF	TRBV9	once	-	TRBJ2-3
TGTGCCAGCAGTTTATCGATCGAGTACAATGAGCAGTTCTTC	CASSLSIEYNEQFF	TRBV27	-	-	TRBJ2-1
TGTGCCAGCAGCTCCCTAGGCTACAATGAGCAGTTCTTC	CASSSLGYNEQFF	TRBV7-6	-	-	TRBJ2-1
TGTGCCAGCAGCTTAGAAAGCAGGGTACTCCCCGGGGAGCTGTTTTTT	CASSLESRVLPGELFF	TRBV7-2	once	-	TRBJ2-2
TGCAGCGTTAGTAAGGGCCTGTTTAATGAAAAACTGTTTTTT	CSVSKGLFNEKLFF	TRBV29-1	-	-	TRBJ1-4
TGTGCCAGCAGCAAAGGGGCAACTAGAAGGCAGTACTTC	CASSKGATRRQYF	TRBV21-1	few	-	TRBJ2-7
TGTGCCAGCAGCTCCTCTCGGGGGGTCCATCAGCCCCAGCATTTT	CASSSSRGVHQPQHF	TRBV7-8	-	-	TRBJ1-5
TGTGCCAGTAGTATTGGAGAGACAGTGGGGACTGAAGCTTTCTTT	CASSIGETVGTEAFF	TRBV19	few	-	TRBJ1-1
TGTGCCAGCAGGGAAGGACCGATTGAAGCTTTCTTT	CASREGPIEAFF	TRBV5-8	-	-	TRBJ1-1
TGTGCCAGCAGCTTATGGACTAGCGGATCCTACGAGCAGTACTTC	CASSLWTSGSYEQYF	TRBV11-3	-	TRBD2	TRBJ2-7
TGTGCCTGGAGTGTAGGAGTCAGGGGCTCCTACGAGCAGTACTTC	CAWSVGVRGSYEQYF	TRBV30	-	-	TRBJ2-7
TGTGCCACGGGACAGGCCTACGAGCAGTACTTC	CATGQAYEQYF	TRBV19	-	TRBD1	TRBJ2-7
TGTGCCAGTACCGCTTATCGGACAGAAGGGATCGGTCGAGAAGCTTTCTTT	CASTAYRTEGIGREAFF	TRBV19	-	-	TRBJ1-1
TGTGCCAGCAGTCTCAGGGTAACTCAGCCCCAGCATTTT	CASSLRVTQPQHF	TRBV27	-	-	TRBJ1-5